This TCR beta chain was obtained from a study of T cell responses to AZD1222 COVID-19 vaccine. Study-wide points: An increase in Spike-specific TCR breadth and depth was observed after two AZD1222 doses. Baseline seropositives among AZD1222 recipients totaled only six or seven. Spike regions recognized by vaccine-associated CD4 TCRs spanned the protein, led by 160-218 and 743-854. Unmutated variant regions are reportedly the target of nearly half of TCRs that are spike-specific.

The assay was immunoSEQ multiplex PCR, and TCRdb's table has in-frame clones only and misses some. The sample gives 75,000 to 95,000 clones, 70% to 90% of which show up once; about 13% is in the top ten. A note on this clone: Antigen unknown.

The material was peripheral blood, obtained on day 0 of AZD1222 vaccination. This clonotype was sampled from an adult in good health.

CDR3 region: CTSSPRGRDQPQHF. For the CDR3, the DNA is TGCACCAGCAGCCCACGAGGGAGGGATCAGCCCCAGCATTTT. The rearrangement links TRBV1 to TRBJ1-5. TRBV1 is flagged as a pseudogene. This CDR3 is 14 amino acids long.